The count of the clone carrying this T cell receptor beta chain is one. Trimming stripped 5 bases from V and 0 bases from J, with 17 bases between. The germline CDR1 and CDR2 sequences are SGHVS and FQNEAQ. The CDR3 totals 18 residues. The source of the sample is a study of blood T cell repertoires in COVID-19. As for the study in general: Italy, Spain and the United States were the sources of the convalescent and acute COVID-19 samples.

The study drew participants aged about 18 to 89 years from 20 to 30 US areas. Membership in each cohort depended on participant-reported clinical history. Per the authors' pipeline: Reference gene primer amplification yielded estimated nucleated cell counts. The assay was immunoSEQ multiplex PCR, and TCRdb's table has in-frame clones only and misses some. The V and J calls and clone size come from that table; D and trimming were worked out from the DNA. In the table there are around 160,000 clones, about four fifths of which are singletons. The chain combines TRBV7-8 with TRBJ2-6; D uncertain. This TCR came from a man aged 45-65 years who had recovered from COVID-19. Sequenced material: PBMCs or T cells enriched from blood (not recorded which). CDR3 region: CASSPYRVLPSGANVLTF. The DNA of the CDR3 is TGTGCCAGCAGCCCCTACCGGGTCTTGCCCTCTGGGGCCAACGTCCTGACTTTC.